The sequence of this T cell receptor (beta chain) was determined in a study of CD8+CD57+ T cells in acquired aplastic anemia. Whole-study context: CD4+ and CD8+ cells, once sorted, gave DNA averaging about 3.4 ug.

Note on this clonotype: What it binds is not known.

Study results and limitations: Patients and controls shared over 25 CD8+ CDR3 sequences, which appeared highly expressed in patients and within their immunodominant clones.

Researchers used genomic DNA as the template to profile TCR beta VDJ and CDR3. TCRdb reanalysed the reads using MiXCR and keeps one entry per CDR3 protein. This table holds 160,000 or so distinct CDR3 sequences, 70% to 75% found once. Unmatched junction bases numbered 10, after V lost 7 bases and J lost 5 bases. This CDR3 region has 14 residues. Germline CDR1 SEHNR, CDR2 FQNEAQ (reference sequence). Those patients picked for sequencing had displayed CD8+CD57+ cell expansion on flow cytometry. The V and J genes are TRBV7-9 and TRBJ2-7, with 8 bases lining up with TRBD1. Sequenced: sorted CD4+, CD8+, or CD8+CD57+ T cells (not recorded which) from PBMCs. This receptor was obtained from a human donor with aplastic anemia. CDR3 sequence reads: CASTSTGGVDEQYF. The CDR3 coding sequence is TGTGCCAGCACCTCTACAGGGGGAGTCGACGAGCAGTACTTC.